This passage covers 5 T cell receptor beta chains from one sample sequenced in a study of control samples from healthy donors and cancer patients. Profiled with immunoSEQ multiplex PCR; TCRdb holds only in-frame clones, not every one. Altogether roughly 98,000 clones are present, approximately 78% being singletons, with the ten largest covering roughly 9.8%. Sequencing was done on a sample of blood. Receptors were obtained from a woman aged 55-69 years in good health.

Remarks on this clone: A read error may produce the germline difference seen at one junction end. CDR3 region: CASNINPDSNQPQHF. CDR3 nucleotides: TGTGCCAGTAATATAAATCCGGACAGCAATCAGCCCCAGCATTTT. The chain joins TRBV19 to TRBJ1-5; unclear D gene. Looked up from germline, CDR1 is LNHDA and CDR2 is SQIVND (reference sequence). The CDR3 is 15 residues long.

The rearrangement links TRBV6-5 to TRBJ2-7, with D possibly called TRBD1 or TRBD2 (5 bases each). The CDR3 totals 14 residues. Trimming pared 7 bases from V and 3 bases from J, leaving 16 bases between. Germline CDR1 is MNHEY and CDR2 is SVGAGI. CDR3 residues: CASKNSGTNYEQYF. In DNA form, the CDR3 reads TGTGCCAGCAAAAATTCCGGGACCAACTACGAGCAGTACTTC.

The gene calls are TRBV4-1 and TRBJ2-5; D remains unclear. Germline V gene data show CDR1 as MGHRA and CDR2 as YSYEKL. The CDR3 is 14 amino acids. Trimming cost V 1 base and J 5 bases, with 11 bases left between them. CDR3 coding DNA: TGCGCCAGCAGCCAAGTACAGCGATTGGAGACCCAGTACTTC. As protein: CASSQVQRLETQYF.

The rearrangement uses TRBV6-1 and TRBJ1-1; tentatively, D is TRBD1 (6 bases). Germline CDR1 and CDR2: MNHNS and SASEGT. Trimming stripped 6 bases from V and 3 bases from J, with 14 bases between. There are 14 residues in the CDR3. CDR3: CASRLGGRDTEAFF. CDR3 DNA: TGTGCCAGCAGATTGGGGGGCAGAGACACTGAAGCTTTCTTT.

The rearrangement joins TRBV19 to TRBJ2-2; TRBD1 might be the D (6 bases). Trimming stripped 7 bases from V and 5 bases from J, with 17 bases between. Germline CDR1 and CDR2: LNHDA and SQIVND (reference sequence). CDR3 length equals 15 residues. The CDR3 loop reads CASIGYRVRTGELFF. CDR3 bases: TGTGCCAGTATTGGGTACAGGGTGAGGACCGGGGAGCTGTTTTTT.